These 21 T cell receptor beta chains came from one sample sequenced in a study of OX40 agonist ivuxolimab in advanced cancers. Assay used: immunoSEQ multiplex PCR; TCRdb lists only in-frame clones, some missing. The sample records about 20,000 clones, over 60% being singletons. The sample consisted of CD4+ or CD8+ T cells sorted from blood, taken in a trial of the OX40 agonist ivuxolimab. The receptors were sampled from an adult with an advanced solid tumor such as melanoma, head and neck, liver or kidney cancer.

The chain employs TRBV6-5 and TRBJ2-1; perhaps D is TRBD1 or TRBD2 (7 bases each). CDR1 and CDR2 from the germline V gene are MNHEY and SVGAGI. The CDR3 consists of 15 residues. V was cut by 5 bases and J by 4 bases, with 15 bases left in between. The DNA for the CDR3 is TGTGCCAGCAGTCCAGGGGGGGGAACATACAATGAGCAGTTCTTC. Translating it yields CASSPGGGTYNEQFF.

The chain is built from TRBV7-3 and TRBJ2-7, with D uncertain. The CDR3 totals 13 residues. The germline V gene has CDR1 SGHTA and CDR2 FQGTGA. Trimming took off 2 bases at V and 4 bases at J, with 9 bases between the two ends. The CDR3 spells CASSLGLGYEQYF. The CDR3 DNA follows: TGTGCCAGCAGCTTAGGCTTAGGTTACGAGCAGTACTTC.

This chain links TRBV7-2 with TRBJ1-1; a possible D gene is TRBD1 (5 bases). The CDR3 runs 15 residues. V was shortened by 0 bases and J by 1 base, with 9 bases between the two germline ends. Germline V gene sequence: CDR1 SGHTA, CDR2 FQGNSA. In DNA, the CDR3 is TGTGCCAGCAGCTTAGCTGGGGGGTCGAACACTGAAGCTTTCTTT. Residues: CASSLAGGSNTEAFF.

This clone was seen only a few times. The rearrangement joins TRBV6-6 to TRBJ2-2; a weak D match, TRBD1 (6 bases). The CDR3 sequence is 14 residues long. Between the trimmed V and J ends, which lost 5 bases and 5 bases, there was a span of 12 bases. Germline values: CDR1 MNHNY, CDR2 SVGAGI (reference sequence). CDR3 nucleotide sequence: TGTGCCAGCAGTCCAACTACAGGGACCGGGGAGCTGTTTTTT. This codes for CASSPTTGTGELFF.

The genes are TRBV6-5 and TRBJ2-4; either TRBD1 or TRBD2 may fit D (5 bases each). Germline lookup yields CDR1 MNHEY and CDR2 SVGAGI. Deletions cut 2 bases from V and 3 bases from J, with 11 bases between. This CDR3 spans 15 amino acids. CDR3 bases: TGTGCCAGCAGTTACGGGGGTTCTGGCAAAAACATTCAGTACTTC. This sequence encodes CASSYGGSGKNIQYF.

The genes are TRBV18 and TRBJ2-3; 7 bases align to TRBD2. The CDR3 contains 17 residues. CDR1 and CDR2 from the germline V gene are KGHSH and LQKENI. J was trimmed by 3 bases and V by 2 bases; bases with no gene match: 11. As DNA, the CDR3 is TGTGCCAGCTCACCAATACCAGGCGGGAGTAAGACAGATACGCAGTATTTT. Protein product: CASSPIPGGSKTDTQYF.

A word on this clone: One end of the junction is discordant with germline, which a read error may explain. The chain employs TRBV11-3 and TRBJ2-7; D remains ambiguous. CDR1 and CDR2 (germline): SGHNT, YENEEA. The length of the CDR3 is 12 residues. CDR3: CASSQEESEQYF. The CDR3 nucleotides read TGCGCCAGCAGCCAAGAGGAGAGCGAGCAGTACTTC.

V gene TRBV7-3 combines with J gene TRBJ1-4, with D unclear. The V gene lost 0 bases and the J gene lost 8 bases, with 16 bases spanning the gap. Germline V CDR1 and CDR2: SGHTA, FQGTGA. CDR3 length: 16 residues. The CDR3 DNA reads TGTGCCAGCAGCTTAACTTTGCGGGGTTTGTGGGAAAAACTGTTTTTT. This sequence encodes CASSLTLRGLWEKLFF. The whole variable domain, remainder taken from reference TRBV7-3 and TRBJ1-4, is GAGVSQTPSNKVTEKGKYVELRCDPISGHTALYWYRQSLGQGPEFLIYFQGTGAADDSGLPNDRFFAVRPEGSVSTLKIQRTERGDSAVYLCASSLTLRGLWEKLFFGSGTQLSVL.

This clone was recorded a few times. This sequence joins TRBV4-3 and TRBJ2-7, with a weak D call TRBD1 (6 bases). The CDR3 is 14 residues long. The germline V gene encodes CDR1 LGHNA and CDR2 YSLEER. Trimming stripped 2 bases from V and 4 bases from J, with 12 bases between. This CDR3 is CASSQRTDLYEQYF. The CDR3 DNA reads as TGCGCCAGCAGCCAACGGACAGACCTTTACGAGCAGTACTTC.

This clone was recorded a few times. CDR3 in amino acids: CASSPLQGNIQYF. DNA of the CDR3: TGTGCCAGCTCACCGCTACAGGGCAACATTCAGTACTTC. The chain recombines TRBV18 with TRBJ2-4, with TRBD1 as a possible D gene (6 bases). Trimming left V 3 bases short and J 7 bases short, with 10 bases between. Germline V lookup: CDR1 KGHSH, CDR2 LQKENI. The CDR3 covers 13 residues.

The chain recombines TRBV15 with TRBJ1-1; no reliable D call. This CDR3 is built from 13 residues. Trimming removed 1 base at V and 13 bases at J, with 16 bases between. Germline assignment: CDR1 LNHNV and CDR2 YYDKDF (reference sequence). This CDR3 reads CATSRGRLGEGFF. CDR3 coding DNA: TGTGCCACCAGCAGAGGTCGTCTTGGGGAGGGTTTCTTT.

This clone was seen more than once but under ten times. The chain links TRBV7-9 to TRBJ2-3, with no clear D. Germline V gene sequence: CDR1 SEHNR, CDR2 FQNEAQ (reference sequence). Trimming cost V 2 bases and J 2 bases, with 11 bases left between them. This CDR3 is built from 15 residues. The CDR3 reads CASSLQPPPTDTQYF. Written as DNA, the CDR3 is TGTGCCAGCAGCTTACAGCCCCCACCCACAGATACGCAGTATTTT.

J is TRBJ2-3 and V is TRBV6-4; no reliable D call. Trimming removed 0 bases at V and 2 bases at J, with 12 bases between. The germline gives CDR1 MRHNA, CDR2 SNTAGT. The CDR3 runs 16 residues. CDR3 nucleotide sequence: TGTGCCAGCAGTGACTCTCCACAGAACCCCACAGATACGCAGTATTTT. Translation gives CASSDSPQNPTDTQYF.

The CDR3 sequence is CAWSQTGQAYGYTF. DNA for the CDR3: TGTGCCTGGAGTCAAACAGGGCAAGCCTATGGCTACACCTTC. This chain joins TRBV30 and TRBJ1-2, with D tentatively TRBD1 (6 bases). Trimming left V 2 bases short and J 4 bases short, with 14 bases between. CDR1 and CDR2 (germline): GTSNPN, SVGIG (reference sequence). The CDR3 runs 14 residues.

Concerning this clone itself: Other nucleotide sequences from this sample produce the same CDR3. The chain links TRBV4-3 to TRBJ1-1; weak D call: TRBD1 (5 bases). Per the germline V gene, CDR1 is LGHNA and CDR2 is YSLEER. The CDR3 runs to 14 residues. The V end was cut by 0 bases, the J end by 11 bases, with 16 bases between. The CDR3 region is CASSQDGAFGRAFF. CDR3 nucleotides: TGCGCCAGCAGCCAAGACGGGGCCTTCGGTAGGGCTTTCTTT.

This chain links TRBV28 with TRBJ2-1; 7 bases are shared with TRBD1. The germline CDR1 and CDR2 sequences are MDHEN and SYDVKM. The length of the CDR3 is 16 residues. Trimming cost V 3 bases and J 6 bases; bases outside gene matches: 11. In DNA form, the CDR3 reads TGTGCCAGCAGTTTCAGACAGGGAAGCTCCCTCAATGAGCAGTTCTTC. Protein product: CASSFRQGSSLNEQFF.

The rearrangement joins TRBV30 to TRBJ1-2; no reliable D call. The CDR3 runs 13 residues. V shed 8 bases and J shed 4 bases, with 17 bases lying between them. CDR1 is GTSNPN and CDR2 is SVGIG in the germline V gene (reference sequence). In nucleotides, the CDR3 is TGTGCCCGGACCCCCGGGATCCTCTATGGCTACACCTTC. It yields the protein CARTPGILYGYTF. The full variable domain, rest sourced from reference TRBV30 and TRBJ1-2, is SQTIHQWPATLVQPVGSPLSLECTVEGTSNPNLYWYRQAAGRGLQLLFYSVGIGQISSEVPQNLSASRPQDRQFILSSKKLLLSDSGFYLCARTPGILYGYTFGSGTRLTVV.

The V and J genes are TRBV13 and TRBJ1-3; no clear D gene. Trimming removed 2 bases from V and 0 bases from J, with 11 bases in between. CDR1 is PRHDT and CDR2 is FYEKMQ in the germline V gene (reference sequence). The CDR3 totals 16 residues. As DNA, the CDR3 is TGTGCCAGCAGCTTAAATGGGTTCGGCTCTGGAAACACCATATATTTT. Residues: CASSLNGFGSGNTIYF. The whole variable domain, filled in from reference TRBV13 and TRBJ1-3, reads AAGVIQSPRHLIKEKRETATLKCYPIPRHDTVYWYQQGPGQDPQFLISFYEKMQSDKGSIPDRFSAQQFSDYHSELNMSSLELGDSALYFCASSLNGFGSGNTIYFGEGSWLTVV.

The V call is TRBV4-2, the J call TRBJ2-7; 8 bases align to TRBD1. Germline CDR1 and CDR2: LGHNA and YNFKEQ. V was clipped by 6 bases and J by 4 bases; unmatched bases: 8. The CDR3 runs 14 residues. CDR3 region: CASSGTGSFYEQYF. The CDR3 DNA reads as TGTGCCAGCAGTGGGACAGGCTCGTTTTACGAGCAGTACTTC.

In its sample, this clone was seen once. V usage is TRBV11-3 and J usage is TRBJ2-5; maybe TRBD2 (6 bases). Looked up from germline, CDR1 is SGHNT and CDR2 is YENEEA. Deletions cut 7 bases from V and 2 bases from J, with 11 bases between. This CDR3 is built from 13 residues. Written as DNA, the CDR3 is TGTGCCAGCATTATGGGGGGTCAAGAGACCCAGTACTTC. Translating it yields CASIMGGQETQYF.

This rearrangement joins TRBV4-2 to TRBJ1-3; 9 bases map to TRBD1. There are 16 residues in the CDR3. The V segment lost 4 bases and the J segment 4 bases; nucleotides outside the gene matches: 8. Germline CDR1 is LGHNA and CDR2 is YNFKEQ. For the CDR3, the DNA is TGTGCCAGCAGCCGCCCGGGACAGGGCTCAGGAAACACCATATATTTT. Protein: CASSRPGQGSGNTIYF.